This is a list of T cell receptor beta chains from one sample in a study of CD8+CD57+ T cells in acquired aplastic anemia. TCRdb ran MiXCR on the reads and lists one entry per CDR3 protein. The repertoire consists of 200,000 to 300,000 distinct CDR3 sequences, with approximately 82% occurring once and the leading ten covering approximately 40%. The sequenced sample was sorted CD4+, CD8+, or CD8+CD57+ T cells (not recorded which) from PBMCs. The receptors originated from a human donor with aplastic anemia. Each CDR3 is given with its conserved first and last residue. A D gene is named only where the DNA matches it firmly. Clone size is given for some rows only: seen once, a few or many times, or a class if the clone is expanded.

D,V,size,J,DNA,CDR3
TRBD1,TRBV19,.,TRBJ2-7,TGTGCCAGTAGAAAGGACAGGGGAGGTTACGAGCAGTACTTC,CASRKDRGGYEQYF
.,TRBV7-8,.,TRBJ2-5,TGTGCCAGCAGCTTAGGGGGAACAACTGGTCAGCAGAACCAGTACTTC,CASSLGGTTGQQNQYF
.,TRBV9,.,TRBJ1-1,TGTGCCAGCAGCGTAGGGTCAGATACGAAGTCTTTTGCTTTCTTT,CASSVGSDTKSFAFF
.,TRBV7-2,.,TRBJ1-1,TGTGCCAGCAGCTTCGACGGTGAAGCTTTCTTT,CASSFDGEAFF
.,TRBV24-1,.,TRBJ1-5,TGTGCCACCGGTGTGGGGAGCAATCAGCCCCAGCATTTT,CATGVGSNQPQHF
.,TRBV5-5,.,TRBJ2-5,TGTGCCAGCAGCCCAGGGGTGACCTGGGGAGAGACCCAGTACTTC,CASSPGVTWGETQYF
.,TRBV7-2,.,TRBJ2-7,TGTGCCAGCAGCCCCGGGACTGAGTACGAGCAGTACTTC,CASSPGTEYEQYF
.,TRBV7-3,.,TRBJ2-7,TGCGCCAGCAGCTTTACACCACAGGATCGGTACTTC,CASSFTPQDRYF
TRBD1,TRBV19,.,TRBJ2-2,TGTGCCAGCAGCATTCCTGGACAGGACTTCAACACCGGGGAGCTGTTTTTT,CASSIPGQDFNTGELFF
.,TRBV2,.,TRBJ1-1,.,CASGDSPADTQYFGPF
TRBD2,TRBV9,few,TRBJ2-3,TGTGCCAGCAGCGTAGCGGGAGGTCCCGATACGTTGTATTTT,CASSVAGGPDTLYF
.,TRBV11-3,.,TRBJ2-1,TGTGCCAGCAGCTTTAACAACCCCCGGGGGAGCGATGAGCAGTTCTTC,CASSFNNPRGSDEQFF
.,TRBV7-9,.,TRBJ2-1,.,CASSSRTGPPLWEQFF
.,TRBV25-1,.,TRBJ1-4,TGTGCCAGCAGCAAGGGATCTACTAATGAAAAACTGTTTTTT,CASSKGSTNEKLFF
TRBD2,TRBV11-1,.,TRBJ2-1,TGTGTCAGCAGCAAAGGACCGGGACTAGGTAACTACAATGAGCAGTTCTTC,CVSSKGPGLGNYNEQFF
.,TRBV7-3,.,TRBJ2-1,TGTGCCAGCAGAAGTCGAGAAGCTGGGGCGAACGTTGAGCAGTTCTTC,CASRSREAGANVEQFF
TRBD2,TRBV5-4,.,TRBJ2-2,TGTGCCAGCAGCTTGGAACTAGCGGGTTCGAACACCGGGGAGCTGTTTTTT,CASSLELAGSNTGELFF
TRBD2,TRBV9,.,TRBJ2-7,TGTGCCAGCAGCGCGGAGGTGGGGACTACTGAGGCTTACTTC,CASSAEVGTTEAYF
TRBD2,TRBV7-6,.,TRBJ2-3,TGTGCCAGCAGATTAGCGGGGGGTCCCGCCTACGAGCAGTTT,CASRLAGGPAYEQF
.,TRBV5-6,few,TRBJ2-3,TGTGCCAGCGGGTTGGGGAGCACAGATACGCAGTATTTT,CASGLGSTDTQYF
.,TRBV2,few,TRBJ2-2,TGTGCCAGCACTCAGGGGACGGGCACCGGGGAGCTGTTTTTT,CASTQGTGTGELFF
.,TRBV7-9,.,TRBJ2-1,TGTGCCAGCAGCCATCGGGGCGGAAAGGGTCGGGATGAGCAGTTCTTC,CASSHRGGKGRDEQFF
.,TRBV11-3,once,TRBJ2-3,TGTGCCAGCAGCTTAGTAGGTGTGCCCGATACGCAGTATTTT,CASSLVGVPDTQYF
TRBD1,TRBV6-5,.,TRBJ1-2,TGTGCCAGCAGCCAGGGGGGCGGAACCGGCCAGGACTACACCTTC,CASSQGGGTGQDYTF
.,TRBV9,.,TRBJ1-1,TGTGCCAGCTTAGATCTGACAGATAAGAATGAAGCTTTCTTT,CASLDLTDKNEAFF
.,TRBV19,few,TRBJ2-3,TGTGCCAGTAGTTTAGCGAGCGGAGCCTACAAGCAGCATTTC,CASSLASGAYKQHF
.,TRBV7-3,few,TRBJ2-7,TGTGCCAGCAGCGCTCGCGGGACTTGGGGAGAGACCCAGTTC,CASSARGTWGETQF
TRBD1,TRBV4-1,.,TRBJ1-6,TGCGCCAGCAGCCATCCAAATGACAGGGGAAATAATTCACCCCTCCACTTT,CASSHPNDRGNNSPLHF
.,TRBV19,.,TRBJ2-1,TGTGCCAGCAGTATAGATAGAGGCGCCTACAATGATCAGCAGTTCTTC,CASSIDRGAYNDQQFF
.,TRBV9,few,TRBJ1-2,TGTGCCAGCAGCGTGGCTGGGGGCGGTGGCTACACCTACACCTTC,CASSVAGGGGYTYTF
.,TRBV9,.,TRBJ1-1,TGTGCCAGCAGCTTAGATCTGAACAGGCAGTACGAAGCTTTCTTT,CASSLDLNRQYEAFF
.,TRBV24-1,few,TRBJ1-2,TGTGCCACCAGTGACCCAGTAGGCTACACCTTC,CATSDPVGYTF
TRBD2,TRBV20-1,.,TRBJ2-1,TGCAGTGCTAGAACCGGGACTAGTATTTTCTACAATGAGCAGTTCTTC,CSARTGTSIFYNEQFF
.,TRBV29-1,.,TRBJ2-7,TGCAGCGGCACAAAAGGCTACGAGCAGTACTTC,CSGTKGYEQYF
.,TRBV15,.,TRBJ2-7,TGTGCCACCAGCAGCCGGGCCAGCGAAGAGGACCAGTACTTC,CATSSRASEEDQYF
.,TRBV29-1,.,TRBJ1-1,TGCAGCGTTACGAGACAGGCGACTGAAGCTTTCTTT,CSVTRQATEAFF
.,TRBV2,once,TRBJ1-1,TGTGCCAGCAGACGACCACAGGAAACTCGCACTGAAGCTTTCTTT,CASRRPQETRTEAFF
.,TRBV7-9,.,TRBJ2-3,TGTGCCAGCAGCTTAGCGAGAAGTCGCGGTACGGAGTATTTT,CASSLARSRGTEYF
TRBD1,TRBV9,.,TRBJ1-5,TGTGCCAGCAGCTCAGAGACAGGGGCCGGAAACACCAAGCATTTT,CASSSETGAGNTKHF
TRBD1,TRBV29-1,.,TRBJ2-5,TGCAGCGCCGCCACCGGGACAGTGAAAGAGACCCAGTACTTC,CSAATGTVKETQYF
.,TRBV15,.,TRBJ2-7,TGTGCCAGCAGCGTAGGAGTAGTCTCCAATGAGCAGTACTTC,CASSVGVVSNEQYF
.,TRBV7-9,once,TRBJ2-7,TGTGCCAGCAGCGGAGTGGGGGGCTTGAACACCGGGGAGTTC,CASSGVGGLNTGEF
.,TRBV7-6,.,TRBJ2-3,TGTGCCAGCAGCCGAGACCGTGGCGATACGCAGTATTTT,CASSRDRGDTQYF
.,TRBV19,.,TRBJ2-7,TGTGCCAGTAGTATCGGCGGGGATTCCTACGAGCAGTACTTC,CASSIGGDSYEQYF
.,TRBV7-9,.,TRBJ2-1,TGTGCCACCAGCAGTCATAGAGAGGGGGGGAATGTGCAGTTCTTC,CATSSHREGGNVQFF
.,TRBV2,.,TRBJ2-7,TGTGCCACCAGCGGCCGGGGCCTAGATGACCAGCTGTACTTC,CATSGRGLDDQLYF
TRBD1,TRBV20-1,once,TRBJ1-2,TGCAGTGCTCAGGGGGGCCAGGGGTATGGCTACACCTTC,CSAQGGQGYGYTF
.,TRBV9,.,TRBJ2-5,TGTGCCAGCAGCGGATACCAGGACTCCGACAATGAGTACTTC,CASSGYQDSDNEYF
.,TRBV10-3,.,TRBJ2-5,TGTGCCACCAGTGATTTGTTAGGGAACCAAGAGACCCAGTACTTC,CATSDLLGNQETQYF
.,TRBV7-8,.,TRBJ2-3,TGTGCCAGCAGCTTAGACGCGGCCGTCGGGTACGACGGGCAGTATTTT,CASSLDAAVGYDGQYF
TRBD1,TRBV11-3,.,TRBJ2-5,TGTGCCAGCAGCCTCAGGGGGCGAGAGACCCAGTACTTC,CASSLRGRETQYF
TRBD1,TRBV2,.,TRBJ1-1,TGTGCCAGCAGCTTAGAGGGGGCGCGCACTGCGGCTTATTTT,CASSLEGARTAAYF
TRBD1,TRBV7-2,.,TRBJ2-5,TGTGCCAGCAGCTTAGCAGGGACAGCCAAAGAGACCCAGTACTTC,CASSLAGTAKETQYF
.,TRBV7-8,few,TRBJ2-5,TGTGCCAGCAGCATAGGGGGAGGGCACGAGACCCAGTACTTC,CASSIGGGHETQYF
.,TRBV7-2,.,TRBJ1-6,TGTGCCAGCAGCTTTGGGGAAGACGGCTATAATTCACCCCTCCACTTT,CASSFGEDGYNSPLHF
.,TRBV2,.,TRBJ2-1,TGTGCCAGCGGCGAGGGGGGCGGAAACGGTCAGGATTTGCAGTTCTTC,CASGEGGGNGQDLQFF
.,TRBV20-1,.,TRBJ2-1,TGCAGTGCTAGAGAGGCTAGCGCCAGCAATGAGCAGTTCTTC,CSAREASASNEQFF
.,TRBV5-8,once,TRBJ2-5,TGTGCCACCAGCTGTGTGACCAGCCAAGAGACCCAGTACTTC,CATSCVTSQETQYF